The 4 T cell receptor beta chains given below trace back to one sample, sequenced in a study of blood T cell repertoires in COVID-19. Assay: immunoSEQ multiplex PCR; the TCRdb copy retains only in-frame clones and omits some. The sample has approximately 100,000 clones, around 85% seen once. The sequenced sample was peripheral blood. All receptors come from an elderly woman with active or convalescent COVID-19.

The chain joins TRBV29-1 to TRBJ2-3; D not resolved. From germline, CDR1 is SQVTM and CDR2 ANQGSEA. V dropped 7 bases and J dropped 1 base, with 9 bases sitting between them. The CDR3 runs 12 residues. The CDR3 sequence is CSGVRGTDTQYF. The CDR3 DNA sequence: TGCAGCGGGGTTCGGGGCACAGATACGCAGTATTTT.

This clone was seen many times. Other DNA variants within this sample encode the same CDR3. This chain uses TRBV5-1 with TRBJ2-1; tentatively, D is TRBD1 (6 bases). V was clipped by 5 bases and J by 0 bases, with 9 bases between them. Germline V lookup: CDR1 SGHRS, CDR2 YFSETQ. The CDR3 length is 14 residues. DNA of the CDR3: TGCGCCAGCAGATTAGGGGGCTCCTACAATGAGCAGTTCTTC. It translates to CASRLGGSYNEQFF.

The V call is TRBV6-1, the J call TRBJ2-7; a possible D gene is TRBD2 (5 bases). V gave up 2 bases and J gave up 7 bases, with 12 bases separating them. CDR1 and CDR2 (germline): MNHNS, SASEGT. This CDR3 region has 13 residues. As DNA, the CDR3 is TGTGCCAGCAGTGAACCCCCTTCGGGAGAGCAGTACTTC. Its translation is CASSEPPSGEQYF.

This chain joins TRBV5-3 and TRBJ1-1, with D perhaps TRBD1 (6 bases). TRBV5-3 is treated as an ORF (open reading frame) with a function not yet certain. The CDR3 sequence is 14 residues long. The V end lost 2 bases, the J end lost 4 bases, and 12 bases lay between the germline ends. The CDR3 region is CARSFPHRATEAFF. CDR3 DNA sequence: TGTGCCAGAAGCTTCCCTCACAGGGCCACTGAAGCTTTCTTT.